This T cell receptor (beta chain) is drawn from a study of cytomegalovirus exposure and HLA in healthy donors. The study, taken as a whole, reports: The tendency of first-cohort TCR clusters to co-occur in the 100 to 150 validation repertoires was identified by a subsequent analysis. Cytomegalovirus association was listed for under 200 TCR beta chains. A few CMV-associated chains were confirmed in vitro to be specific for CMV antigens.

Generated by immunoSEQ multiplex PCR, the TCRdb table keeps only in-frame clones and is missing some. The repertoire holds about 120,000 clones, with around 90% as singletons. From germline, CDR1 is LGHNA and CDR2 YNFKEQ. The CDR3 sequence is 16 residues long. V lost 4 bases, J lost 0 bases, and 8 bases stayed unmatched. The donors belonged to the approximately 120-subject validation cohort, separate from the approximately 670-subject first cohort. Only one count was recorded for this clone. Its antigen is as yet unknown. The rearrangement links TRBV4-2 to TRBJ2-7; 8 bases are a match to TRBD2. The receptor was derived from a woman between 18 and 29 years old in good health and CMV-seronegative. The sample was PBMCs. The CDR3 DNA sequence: TGTGCCAGCAGCCCACAAGCGGGGGTGAGCTCCTACGAGCAGTACTTC. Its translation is CASSPQAGVSSYEQYF.